A single sample is the source of the 29 T cell receptor beta chains below, sequenced in a study of T cell repertoires in cytomegalovirus infection. TCRdb re-called the reads through MiXCR, storing one row per CDR3 protein. The sample has more than 250,000 distinct CDR3 sequences; roughly 25% are singletons. These receptors' antigens are unknown. The specimen was cultured PBMCs, collected from culture after CMV antigen stimulation. These receptors came from a human donor in good health (CMV status not recorded). Some clones in this sample may be carry-over from other donors' samples.

This clonotype was seen repeatedly, ten times or more. The rearrangement uses TRBV19 and TRBJ1-5; perhaps TRBD1 as D (5 bases). Between the trimmed V and J ends, which lost 4 bases and 6 bases, there was a span of 10 bases. Germline V lookup: CDR1 LNHDA, CDR2 SQIVND (reference sequence). CDR3 length: 13 amino acids. Written as DNA, the CDR3 is TGTGCCAGTAGTAAAGGGGTAACTCAGCCCCAGCATTTT. It codes for CASSKGVTQPQHF. The variable domain in full, with the rest retrieved from reference TRBV19 and TRBJ1-5, is DGGITQSPKYLFRKEGQNVTLSCEQNLNHDAMYWYRQDPGQGLRLIYYSQIVNDFQKGDIAEGYSVSREKKESFPLTVTSAQKNPTAFYLCASSKGVTQPQHFGDGTRLSIL.

This clonotype has more than one count but fewer than ten. The gene calls are TRBV7-3 and TRBJ1-1; D may be TRBD1 (6 bases). The V end lost 9 bases, the J end lost 3 bases, and 14 bases lay between the germline ends. The CDR3 length is 13 residues. Germline loops: CDR1 SGHTA, CDR2 FQGTGA. Here the CDR3 reads CASSGNRDTEAFF. In DNA, the CDR3 is TGTGCCAGTTCGGGGAACAGGGACACTGAAGCTTTCTTT. Complete variable domain (other parts from reference TRBV7-3 and TRBJ1-1): GAGVSQTPSNKVTEKGKYVELRCDPISGHTALYWYRQSLGQGPEFLIYFQGTGAADDSGLPNDRFFAVRPEGSVSTLKIQRTERGDSAVYLCASSGNRDTEAFFGQGTRLTVV.

A word on this clonotype: The conserved closing phenylalanine or tryptophan is absent in this CDR3, likely reflecting a read error. The chain has TRBV2 and TRBJ1-3; D is undetermined. The CDR3 contains 15 residues. CDR1 is SNHLY, CDR2 FYNNEI, per germline. The V gene lost 8 bases and the J gene lost 3 bases, with 17 bases spanning the gap. The CDR3: CASWLGRQVGNTIYL. The CDR3 nucleotides are TGTGCCAGCTGGCTTGGGCGGCAAGTTGGAAACACCATATATCTT.

The chain couples TRBV12-3 or TRBV12-4 to TRBJ2-7, with 9 bases identical to TRBD2. V shed 0 bases and J 6 bases; nucleotides not matched to a gene: 3. The CDR3 extends over 14 amino acids. The CDR3 nucleotides are TGTGCCAGCAGTTTAGCGACTAGCGGTATCGAGCAGTACTTC. It codes for CASSLATSGIEQYF.

This sequence joins TRBV7-9 and TRBJ1-4; D is uncertain. V shed 3 bases and J shed 3 bases, with 11 bases lying between them. CDR3 length equals 15 residues. The germline V gene encodes CDR1 SEHNR and CDR2 FQNEAQ (reference sequence). CDR3 sequence: CASSLSRLPNEKLFF. CDR3 nucleotide sequence: TGTGCCAGCAGCTTGAGTCGTTTACCTAATGAAAAACTGTTTTTT.

The J gene is TRBJ2-5, the V gene TRBV12-3 or TRBV12-4; 7 positions agree with TRBD1. Trimming cost V 4 bases and J 6 bases; bases outside gene matches: 5. This CDR3 is 13 amino acids long. Here the CDR3 reads CASSSDRRKTQYF. The DNA for the CDR3 is TGTGCCAGCAGTTCGGACAGGCGGAAGACCCAGTACTTC.

In regard to this clonotype: Compared with germline, one end of the junction differs, possibly owing to a read error. The chain employs TRBV15 and TRBJ1-5; tentative D call: TRBD1 (5 bases). CDR1 and CDR2 from the germline V gene are LNHNV and YYDKDF (reference sequence). The CDR3 covers 14 residues. This chain's CDR3 is CTTSPGRINQPQHF. The DNA of the CDR3 is TGTACCACCAGCCCGGGACGGATCAATCAGCCCCAGCATTTT.

In its sample, this clonotype was seen many times. The gene calls are TRBV6-1 and TRBJ1-6; D unresolved. The length of the CDR3 is 13 residues. V was pared by 7 bases and J by 9 bases, with 13 bases between. Germline lookup yields CDR1 MNHNS and CDR2 SASEGT. CDR3 loop: CASTPGPVSPLHF. The CDR3, as DNA: TGTGCCAGCACCCCAGGTCCGGTTTCACCCCTCCACTTT.

This clonotype was seen a handful of times. The rearrangement uses TRBV6-1 and TRBJ2-5; D is perhaps TRBD1 (6 bases). Trimming pared 2 bases from V and 1 base from J, leaving 14 bases between. Germline values: CDR1 MNHNS, CDR2 SASEGT. The CDR3 length is 16 residues. In DNA, the CDR3 is TGTGCCAGCAGTGAATTCCTTGGCAGGGGCCAAGAGACCCAGTACTTC. Translated, it gives CASSEFLGRGQETQYF.

V gene TRBV6-5 combines with J gene TRBJ2-7; 7 positions match TRBD2. The J segment lost 4 bases and the V segment lost 5 bases, leaving 8 bases of the junction unmatched. CDR3 length: 14 residues. The V gene's germline CDR1 is MNHEY and CDR2 SVGAGI. CDR3 residues: CASSRALAVYEQYF. The CDR3 nucleotides read TGTGCCAGCAGTAGGGCGCTAGCGGTATACGAGCAGTACTTC.

CDR3 sequence (DNA): TGCGCCAGCAGCTTGAGTGGCGGGATCGGAAACACCATATATTTT. Residues: CASSLSGGIGNTIYF. This chain uses TRBV5-1 with TRBJ1-3; D gene ambiguous. The CDR3 runs to 15 residues. Looked up from germline, CDR1 is SGHRS and CDR2 is YFSETQ. Between the trimmed V and J ends, which lost 1 base and 4 bases, there was a span of 12 bases.

This clonotype was seen a handful of times. V and J are TRBV20-1 and TRBJ2-7, with a tentative D call TRBD2 (6 bases). V gave up 0 bases and J gave up 2 bases, with 11 bases separating them. The CDR3 loop spans 14 amino acids. Germline V CDR1 and CDR2: DFQATT, SNEGSKA (reference sequence). Here the CDR3 DNA reads TGCAGTGCTAGAGATCCTGGCGGGACCTACGAGCAGTACTTC. It is translated as CSARDPGGTYEQYF.

This clonotype came up a few times. The rearrangement links TRBV29-1 to TRBJ2-1, with 8 positions matching TRBD2. The CDR3 has 14 amino acids. J lost 10 bases, V lost 4 bases, and 12 bases had no gene match. Germline V gene sequence: CDR1 SQVTM, CDR2 ANQGSEA. Written as DNA, the CDR3 is TGCAGCGTTGGACTCGGACTAGCCTCCCAAGAGCAGTTCTTC. Its translation: CSVGLGLASQEQFF.

Only a few counts were recorded for this clonotype. This sequence joins TRBV27 and TRBJ2-3, with 10 bases matching TRBD1. With V trimmed by 8 bases and J by 2 bases, 10 bases remained unmatched. This CDR3 has 16 amino acids. Germline loops: CDR1 MNHEY, CDR2 SMNVEV (reference sequence). The CDR3 reads CASERTGGFYTDTQYF. The CDR3 DNA sequence: TGTGCCAGCGAGAGGACAGGGGGTTTCTACACAGATACGCAGTATTTT.

This clonotype was picked up many times. CDR3 in DNA: TGTGCCAGCAGCTTAGACTACTACAATGAGCAGTTCTTC. This gives the protein CASSLDYYNEQFF. The chain joins TRBV7-2 to TRBJ2-1; D is ambiguous. Between the trimmed V and J ends, which lost 1 base and 3 bases, there was a span of 4 bases. The CDR3 runs 13 residues. CDR1 is SGHTA, CDR2 FQGNSA, per germline. The variable domain in full, completed from reference TRBV7-2 and TRBJ2-1, reads GAGVSQSPSNKVTEKGKDVELRCDPISGHTALYWYRQSLGQGLEFLIYFQGNSAPDKSGLPSDRFSAERTGGSVSTLTIQRTQQEDSAVYLCASSLDYYNEQFFGPGTRLTVL.

This chain links TRBV15 with TRBJ1-1, with D possibly TRBD1 on 6 matching bases. CDR1 and CDR2 (germline): LNHNV, YYDKDF (reference sequence). Trimming shortened V by 2 bases and J by 5 bases, and 12 bases separated the two germline ends. CDR3 length: 14 residues. CDR3 in amino acids: CATSRTGLSTEAFF. CDR3 DNA: TGTGCCACCAGCAGAACAGGGCTTAGTACTGAAGCTTTCTTT. Supplemented by reference TRBV15 and TRBJ1-1, the full variable domain reads DAMVIQNPRYQVTQFGKPVTLSCSQTLNHNVMYWYQQKSSQAPKLLFHYYDKDFNNEADTPDNFQSRRPNTSFCFLDIRSPGLGDTAMYLCATSRTGLSTEAFFGQGTRLTVV.

The chain combines TRBV5-4 with TRBJ2-7; TRBD2 agrees at 7 bases. J lost 3 bases, V lost 1 base, and 7 bases had no gene match. The germline gives CDR1 SGHNT, CDR2 YYREEE (reference sequence). The CDR3 consists of 15 residues. The CDR3 coding sequence is TGTGCCAGCAGCTTGTTGGGGGGGAAACACTACGAGCAGTACTTC. Translation: CASSLLGGKHYEQYF. Full variable domain (outside the CDR3, taken from reference TRBV5-4 and TRBJ2-7): ETGVTQSPTHLIKTRGQQVTLRCSSQSGHNTVSWYQQALGQGPQFIFQYYREEENGRGNFPPRFSGLQFPNYSSELNVNALELDDSALYLCASSLLGGKHYEQYFGPGTRLTVT.

Ten or more counts support this clonotype. V is TRBV7-2 and J is TRBJ1-5; tentative D call: TRBD1 (6 bases). The germline V gene has CDR1 SGHTA and CDR2 FQGNSA. Trimming pared 5 bases from V and 0 bases from J, leaving 11 bases between. The CDR3 runs 15 residues. The CDR3 nucleotides are TGTGCCAGCAGCCTACAGGGAGTTAGCAATCAGCCCCAGCATTTT. This translates into CASSLQGVSNQPQHF.

Notes on this clonotype: Germline and junction disagree at one end, which may indicate a read error. The rearrangement uses TRBV4-1 and TRBJ2-3, with D unclear. The CDR3 contains 15 residues. In germline, CDR1 is MGHRA, CDR2 YSYEKL. In DNA, the CDR3 is TGTGCCAGCAGCCAAGAACGAAGTTTCCAGATACTGCAGTATTTT. This codes for CASSQERSFQILQYF.

In this sample, this clonotype turned up many times. The rearrangement uses TRBV5-1 and TRBJ1-5; 7 bases agree with TRBD1. V lost 0 bases, J lost 2 bases, and 5 bases stayed unmatched. This CDR3 spans 16 amino acids. Germline lookup yields CDR1 SGHRS and CDR2 YFSETQ. The CDR3 protein is CASSLGEGAGNQPQHF. CDR3 nucleotide sequence: TGCGCCAGCAGCTTGGGGGAGGGGGCCGGCAATCAGCCCCAGCATTTT.

This clonotype was seen only a few times. The chain is built from TRBV4-1 and TRBJ1-1, with a weak D call TRBD1 (5 bases). The V and J ends lost 3 bases and 7 bases respectively, with 18 bases between them. This CDR3 spans 15 amino acids. The V gene's germline CDR1 is MGHRA and CDR2 YSYEKL. CDR3 amino acids: CASSQMTANTGEAFF. Here the CDR3 DNA reads TGCGCCAGCAGCCAGATGACAGCTAATACGGGTGAAGCTTTCTTT.

The J gene is TRBJ2-2, the V gene TRBV4-2; 8 nucleotides align to TRBD2. From germline, CDR1 is LGHNA and CDR2 YNFKEQ. Trimming took 0 bases from V and 2 from J; bases not matched to a gene: 2. CDR3 length equals 16 residues. In nucleotides, the CDR3 is TGTGCCAGCAGCCAAGATAGCGGGGTTAACACCGGGGAGCTGTTTTTT. It codes for CASSQDSGVNTGELFF.

There are many counts of this clonotype. The chain has TRBV7-2 and TRBJ2-4, with 7 bases aligning to TRBD2. V shed 4 bases and J 7 bases; nucleotides not matched to a gene: 13. The CDR3 contains 16 residues. Germline values: CDR1 SGHTA, CDR2 FQGNSA. The CDR3 spells CASSSNPGGIFNIQYF. As DNA, the CDR3 is TGTGCCAGCAGCTCCAATCCCGGGGGGATTTTTAACATTCAGTACTTC.

The chain carries TRBV19 and TRBJ2-1, with a tentative D call TRBD2 (5 bases). This CDR3 has 14 residues. V was shortened by 1 base and J by 9 bases, with 13 bases between the two germline ends. Germline CDR1 and CDR2: LNHDA and SQIVND (reference sequence). In nucleotides, the CDR3 is TGTGCCAGTAGTATAGGAGGGCGGAGCGGTGAGCAGTTCTTC. Translated, it gives CASSIGGRSGEQFF.

The CDR3 reads CASSAGAGKTQYF. DNA for the CDR3: TGTGCCAGCAGTGCGGGGGCAGGGAAGACCCAGTACTTC. V and J are TRBV2 and TRBJ2-5, with D perhaps given as TRBD1 or TRBD2 (6 bases each). CDR1 and CDR2 (germline): SNHLY, FYNNEI. The CDR3 is 13 amino acids. V lost 4 bases to trimming and J lost 6 bases, with 12 bases between them. Variable domain in full (rest from reference TRBV2 and TRBJ2-5): EPEVTQTPSHQVTQMGQEVILRCVPISNHLYFYWYRQILGQKVEFLVSFYNNEISEKSEIFDDQFSVERPDGSNFTLKIRSTKLEDSAMYFCASSAGAGKTQYFGPGTRLLVL.

The chain carries TRBV6-5 and TRBJ2-3; 11 bases align to TRBD2. V gave up 5 bases and J gave up 8 bases; unmatched junction bases: 18. The CDR3 loop spans 18 amino acids. Germline V lookup: CDR1 MNHEY, CDR2 SVGAGI. The CDR3 loop reads CASSQQFGTSGFRGTQYF. In DNA form, the CDR3 reads TGTGCCAGCAGTCAACAATTTGGGACTAGCGGCTTTCGGGGTACGCAGTATTTT.

The J gene is TRBJ1-3, the V gene TRBV2; D gene ambiguous. From germline, CDR1 is SNHLY and CDR2 FYNNEI. The CDR3 totals 15 residues. V lost 6 bases and J 0 bases, leaving 12 bases between the germline ends. The CDR3 spells CASSDLQSSGNTIYF. CDR3 DNA sequence: TGTGCCAGCAGCGACCTTCAGAGCTCTGGAAACACCATATATTTT. The full variable domain, in which reference TRBV2 and TRBJ1-3 provide the parts outside the CDR3, is EPEVTQTPSHQVTQMGQEVILRCVPISNHLYFYWYRQILGQKVEFLVSFYNNEISEKSEIFDDQFSVERPDGSNFTLKIRSTKLEDSAMYFCASSDLQSSGNTIYFGEGSWLTVV.

This clonotype has a handful of counts. The genes are TRBV6-2 or TRBV6-3 and TRBJ1-2, with D perhaps TRBD1 (5 bases). Germline V gives CDR1 MNHEY, CDR2 SVGEGT. This CDR3 is 16 amino acids long. Trimming pared 7 bases from V and 4 bases from J, leaving 22 bases between. The CDR3 loop is CASTRMDGRGGYGYTF. The CDR3 bases are TGTGCCAGCACCCGCATGGATGGGAGGGGCGGCTATGGCTACACCTTC.

Here the CDR3 DNA reads TGTGCCAGCAGTTTATCCCCGGGCTCCTACAATGAGCAGTTCTTC. This gives the protein CASSLSPGSYNEQFF. The rearrangement links TRBV27 to TRBJ2-1; D is ambiguous. CDR3 length: 15 residues. Trimming cost V 0 bases and J 0 bases, with 6 bases left between them. Looked up from germline, CDR1 is MNHEY and CDR2 is SMNVEV (reference sequence).